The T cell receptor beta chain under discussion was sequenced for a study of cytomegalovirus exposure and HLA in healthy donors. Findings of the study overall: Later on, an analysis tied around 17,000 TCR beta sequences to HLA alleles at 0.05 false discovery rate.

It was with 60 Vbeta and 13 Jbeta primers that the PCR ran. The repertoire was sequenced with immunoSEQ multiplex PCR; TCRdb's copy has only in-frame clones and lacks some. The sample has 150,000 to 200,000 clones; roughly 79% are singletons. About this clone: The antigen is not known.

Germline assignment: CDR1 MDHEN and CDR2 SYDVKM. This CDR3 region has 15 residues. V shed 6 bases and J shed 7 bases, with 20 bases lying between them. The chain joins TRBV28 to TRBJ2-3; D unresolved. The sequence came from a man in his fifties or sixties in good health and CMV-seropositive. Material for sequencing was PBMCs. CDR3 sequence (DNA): TGTGCCAGCAGCGCCCTCGAGCTGCTGAAACATACGCAGTATTTT. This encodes CASSALELLKHTQYF.